This TCR beta chain is drawn from a study of T and B cells in COVID-19 patients. Study at large: Blood was sampled from COVID-19 patients who were either actively infected or recovered.

This clonotype came up a few times. Its matching antigen is unknown. J gave up 7 bases and V 5 bases, and 6 bases lay outside the gene matches. Germline-derived CDR1 and CDR2 are SEHNR and FQNEAQ (reference sequence). CDR3 length: 14 residues. Multiplex PCR with BIOMED2 TRB-A/B primer pools amplified TRB rearrangements. Each CDR3 protein gets one entry after TCRdb re-called the multiplex PCR reads with MiXCR. The sample lists thousands of distinct CDR3 sequences; about a quarter were seen once. Regarding the study as a whole: Active COVID-19 showed highly clonal TRB repertoires; recovery showed diversity and richness above healthy donors.

TRB was amplified from around 250-500 ng of blood genomic DNA. The material sequenced was blood. The sequence derives from a human donor with active COVID-19. V usage is TRBV7-9 and J usage is TRBJ1-5; 9 nucleotides align to TRBD1. CDR3 residues: CASSLGTGKQPQHF. For the CDR3, the DNA is TGTGCCAGCAGCCTCGGGACAGGGAAACAGCCCCAGCATTTT. The complete variable domain, with remaining parts taken from reference TRBV7-9 and TRBJ1-5, reads DTGVSQNPRHKITKRGQNVTFRCDPISEHNRLYWYRQTLGQGPEFLTYFQNEAQLEKSRLLSDRFSAERPKGSFSTLEIQRTEQGDSAMYLCASSLGTGKQPQHFGDGTRLSIL.